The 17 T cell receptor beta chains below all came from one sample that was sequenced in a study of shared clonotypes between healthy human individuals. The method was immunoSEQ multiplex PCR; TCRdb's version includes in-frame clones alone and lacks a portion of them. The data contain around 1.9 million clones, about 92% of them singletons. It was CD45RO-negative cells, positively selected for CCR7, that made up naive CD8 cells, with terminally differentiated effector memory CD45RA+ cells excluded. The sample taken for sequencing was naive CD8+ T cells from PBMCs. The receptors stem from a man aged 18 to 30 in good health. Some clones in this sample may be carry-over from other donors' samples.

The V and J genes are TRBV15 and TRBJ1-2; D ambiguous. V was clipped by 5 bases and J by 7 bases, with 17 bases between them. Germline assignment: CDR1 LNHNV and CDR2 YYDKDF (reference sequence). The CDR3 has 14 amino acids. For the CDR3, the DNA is TGTGCCACCAGCCCAGTTGAGGCAGCTGGTGGCTACACCTTC. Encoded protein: CATSPVEAAGGYTF.

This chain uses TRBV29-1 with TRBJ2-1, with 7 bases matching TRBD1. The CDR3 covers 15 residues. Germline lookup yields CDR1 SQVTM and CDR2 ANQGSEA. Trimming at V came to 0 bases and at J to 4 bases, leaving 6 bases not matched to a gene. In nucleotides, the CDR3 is TGCAGCGTTGAAGATGAGGGGGCCCAATACAATGAGCAGTTCTTC. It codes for CSVEDEGAQYNEQFF.

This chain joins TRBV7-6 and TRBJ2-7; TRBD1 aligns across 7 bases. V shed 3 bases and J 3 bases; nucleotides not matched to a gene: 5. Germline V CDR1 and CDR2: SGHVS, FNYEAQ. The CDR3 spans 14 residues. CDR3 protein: CASSLTGFGYEQYF. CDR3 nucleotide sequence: TGTGCCAGCAGCTTGACAGGGTTCGGCTACGAGCAGTACTTC.

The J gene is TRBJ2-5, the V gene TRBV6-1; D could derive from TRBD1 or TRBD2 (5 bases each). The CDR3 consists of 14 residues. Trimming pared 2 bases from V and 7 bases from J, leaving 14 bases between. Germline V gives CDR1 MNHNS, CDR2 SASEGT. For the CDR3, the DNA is TGTGCCAGCAGTGAATGGGGGATAGGAGGGACCCAGTACTTC. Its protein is CASSEWGIGGTQYF.

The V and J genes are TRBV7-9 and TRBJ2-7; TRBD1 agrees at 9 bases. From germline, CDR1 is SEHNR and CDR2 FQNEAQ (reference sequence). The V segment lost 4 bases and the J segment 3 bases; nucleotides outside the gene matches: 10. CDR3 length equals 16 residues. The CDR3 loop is CASSSAPQGAGYEQYF. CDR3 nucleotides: TGTGCCAGCAGCTCTGCCCCACAGGGGGCAGGCTACGAGCAGTACTTC.

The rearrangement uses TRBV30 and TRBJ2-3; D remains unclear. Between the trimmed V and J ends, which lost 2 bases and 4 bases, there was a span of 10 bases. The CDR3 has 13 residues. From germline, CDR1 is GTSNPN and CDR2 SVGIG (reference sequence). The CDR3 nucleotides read TGTGCCTGGAGTTTGTTAGGTGCAGATACGCAGTATTTT. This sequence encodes CAWSLLGADTQYF.

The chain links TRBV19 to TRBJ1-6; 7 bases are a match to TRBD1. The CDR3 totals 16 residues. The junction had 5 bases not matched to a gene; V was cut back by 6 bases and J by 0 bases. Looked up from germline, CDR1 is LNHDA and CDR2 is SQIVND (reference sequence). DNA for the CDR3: TGTGCCAGTAGCCCGGGACAGAGCTCCTATAATTCACCCCTCCACTTT. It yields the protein CASSPGQSSYNSPLHF.

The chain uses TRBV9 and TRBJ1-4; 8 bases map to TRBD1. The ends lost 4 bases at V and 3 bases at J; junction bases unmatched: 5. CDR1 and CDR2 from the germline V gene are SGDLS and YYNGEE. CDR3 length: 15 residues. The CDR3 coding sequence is TGTGCCAGCAGCCCAACAGGGGGGGCTAATGAAAAACTGTTTTTT. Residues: CASSPTGGANEKLFF.

CDR3 region: CASSAIQGAGTEAFF. The CDR3 DNA reads TGTGCCAGCAGCGCTATACAGGGTGCCGGCACTGAAGCTTTCTTT. The rearrangement links TRBV7-9 to TRBJ1-1; tentative D call: TRBD1 (6 bases). Germline lookup yields CDR1 SEHNR and CDR2 FQNEAQ (reference sequence). Trimming stripped 5 bases from V and 4 bases from J, with 17 bases between. The CDR3 sequence is 15 residues long.

Here the CDR3 reads CASSFLSGTSVNNEQFF. CDR3 nucleotides: TGTGCCAGCAGTTTTCTTTCTGGGACTAGCGTCAACAATGAGCAGTTCTTC. V usage is TRBV2 and J usage is TRBJ2-1, with 10 bases matching TRBD2. The CDR3 contains 17 residues. Per the germline V gene, CDR1 is SNHLY and CDR2 is FYNNEI. J was trimmed by 5 bases and V by 5 bases; bases with no gene match: 12.

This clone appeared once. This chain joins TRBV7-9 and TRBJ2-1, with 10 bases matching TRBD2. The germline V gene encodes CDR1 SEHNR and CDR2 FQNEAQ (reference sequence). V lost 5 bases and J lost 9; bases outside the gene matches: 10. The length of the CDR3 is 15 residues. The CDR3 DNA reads TGTGCCAGCAGCCCATTGGCTAGCGGGAGCCTTGAGCAGTTCTTC. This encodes CASSPLASGSLEQFF.

The CDR3 DNA is TGTGCCAGTAGTACCGCCGGAGGGACCTACAATGAGCAGTTCTTC. Translating gives CASSTAGGTYNEQFF. The V gene is TRBV19, the J gene TRBJ2-1; possibly TRBD2 for D (6 bases). This CDR3 is 15 amino acids long. Deletions cut 4 bases from V and 2 bases from J, with 12 bases between. Germline loops: CDR1 LNHDA, CDR2 SQIVND (reference sequence).

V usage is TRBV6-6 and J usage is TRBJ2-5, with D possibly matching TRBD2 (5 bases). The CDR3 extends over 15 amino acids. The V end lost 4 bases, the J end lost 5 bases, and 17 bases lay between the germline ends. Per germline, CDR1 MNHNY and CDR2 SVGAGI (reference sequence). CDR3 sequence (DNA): TGTGCCAGCAGTTTTCCCCGGGGTTTAATGGAGACCCAGTACTTC. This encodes CASSFPRGLMETQYF.

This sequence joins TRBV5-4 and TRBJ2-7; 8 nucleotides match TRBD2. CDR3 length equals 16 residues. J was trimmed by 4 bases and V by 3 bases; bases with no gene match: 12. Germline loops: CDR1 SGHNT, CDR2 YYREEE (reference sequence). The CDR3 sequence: CASSYALGLDRYEQYF. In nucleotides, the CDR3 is TGTGCCAGCAGCTATGCACTGGGACTAGACAGATACGAGCAGTACTTC.

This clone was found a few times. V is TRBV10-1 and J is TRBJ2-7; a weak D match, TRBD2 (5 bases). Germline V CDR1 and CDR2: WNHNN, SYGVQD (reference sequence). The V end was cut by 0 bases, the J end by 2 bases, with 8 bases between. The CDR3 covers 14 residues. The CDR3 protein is CASSESDFPYEQYF. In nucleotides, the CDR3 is TGCGCCAGCAGTGAGTCGGACTTTCCCTACGAGCAGTACTTC.

The CDR3 here is CSVDVGLAGVNEQFF. The CDR3 DNA reads TGCAGCGTTGACGTTGGGCTAGCGGGAGTTAATGAGCAGTTCTTC. The chain carries TRBV29-1 and TRBJ2-1, with 10 positions matching TRBD2. This CDR3 contains 15 residues. Germline CDR1 reads SQVTM; CDR2 reads ANQGSEA. After removal of 3 bases from V and 7 bases from J, the junction contained 9 bases not matched to a gene.

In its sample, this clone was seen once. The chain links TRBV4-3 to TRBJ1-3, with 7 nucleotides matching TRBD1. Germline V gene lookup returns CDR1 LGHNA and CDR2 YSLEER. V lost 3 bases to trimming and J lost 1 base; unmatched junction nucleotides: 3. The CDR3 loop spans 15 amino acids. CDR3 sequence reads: CASSHDRASGNTIYF. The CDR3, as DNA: TGCGCCAGCAGCCACGACAGGGCTTCTGGAAACACCATATATTTT.